These 7 T cell receptor beta chains originate from one sample sequenced in a study of blood T cell repertoires in COVID-19. Sequencing was performed with immunoSEQ multiplex PCR; in TCRdb, only in-frame clones are kept and a portion is missing. The sample comprises 150,000 to 200,000 clones, around 85% of which are singletons, and roughly 8.7% rests with the top ten. Material: peripheral blood. The receptors were gathered from a man between 45 and 60 years old with active or convalescent COVID-19.

In its sample, this clone was seen a few times. The chain has TRBV30 and TRBJ2-7, with TRBD2 identical over 10 bases. The germline gives CDR1 GTSNPN, CDR2 SVGIG (reference sequence). The CDR3 runs 16 residues. J lost 4 bases, V lost 1 base, and 10 bases had no gene match. The CDR3 sequence: CAWSGILAGVSYEQYF. DNA for the CDR3: TGTGCCTGGAGTGGGATTCTAGCGGGGGTATCATACGAGCAGTACTTC. Combining the CDR3 with reference TRBV30 and TRBJ2-7 gives the whole variable domain SQTIHQWPATLVQPVGSPLSLECTVEGTSNPNLYWYRQAAGRGLQLLFYSVGIGQISSEVPQNLSASRPQDRQFILSSKKLLLSDSGFYLCAWSGILAGVSYEQYFGPGTRLTVT.

This clone appeared a single time. The chain is built from TRBV7-2 and TRBJ1-1, with 7 bases lining up with TRBD1. The CDR3 spans 15 residues. The V and J ends lost 5 bases and 1 base, in that order; junction bases with no gene match: 7. Germline assignment: CDR1 SGHTA and CDR2 FQGNSA. The CDR3 coding sequence is TGTGCCAGCAGCCAACAGGGGTTTTCGAACACTGAAGCTTTCTTT. It specifies CASSQQGFSNTEAFF.

The chain combines TRBV29-1 with TRBJ2-1; TRBD1 agrees at 8 bases. The CDR3 sequence is 14 residues long. Germline CDR1 SQVTM, CDR2 ANQGSEA. The V and J ends lost 3 bases and 6 bases, in that order; junction bases with no gene match: 7. The CDR3 spells CSVDRQGRGNEQFF. CDR3 DNA sequence: TGCAGCGTTGACCGACAGGGGCGAGGCAATGAGCAGTTCTTC.

The V call is TRBV6-6, the J call TRBJ2-3; D is ambiguous. This CDR3 contains 15 residues. Trimming shortened V by 6 bases and J by 2 bases, and 15 bases separated the two germline ends. Germline V lookup: CDR1 MNHNY, CDR2 SVGAGI (reference sequence). CDR3 in amino acids: CASSPPLRITDTQYF. CDR3 nucleotide sequence: TGTGCCAGCAGCCCCCCCCTTAGAATCACAGATACGCAGTATTTT.

The chain has TRBV9 and TRBJ1-4; D is perhaps TRBD1 (6 bases). In germline, CDR1 is SGDLS, CDR2 YYNGEE. CDR3 length: 15 amino acids. V was clipped by 0 bases and J by 2 bases, with 8 bases between them. CDR3 in DNA: TGTGCCAGCAGCGTAGCTACAGGGACTAATGAAAAACTGTTTTTT. It translates to CASSVATGTNEKLFF.

The rearrangement uses TRBV2 and TRBJ1-1; a possible D gene is TRBD1 (6 bases). The V gene's germline CDR1 is SNHLY and CDR2 FYNNEI. Trimming stripped 4 bases from V and 5 bases from J, with 8 bases between. The CDR3 totals 12 residues. In nucleotides, the CDR3 is TGTGCCAGCAGTGCAGGGGAAACTGAAGCTTTCTTT. Protein product: CASSAGETEAFF.

This rearrangement joins TRBV30 to TRBJ1-1; a weak D match, TRBD1 (6 bases). The CDR3 totals 11 residues. Germline CDR1 reads GTSNPN; CDR2 reads SVGIG (reference sequence). V lost 0 bases and J 14 bases, leaving 13 bases between the germline ends. CDR3 sequence reads: CAWSVGQPVFF. In DNA form, the CDR3 reads TGTGCCTGGAGTGTTGGACAGCCTGTCTTCTTT.